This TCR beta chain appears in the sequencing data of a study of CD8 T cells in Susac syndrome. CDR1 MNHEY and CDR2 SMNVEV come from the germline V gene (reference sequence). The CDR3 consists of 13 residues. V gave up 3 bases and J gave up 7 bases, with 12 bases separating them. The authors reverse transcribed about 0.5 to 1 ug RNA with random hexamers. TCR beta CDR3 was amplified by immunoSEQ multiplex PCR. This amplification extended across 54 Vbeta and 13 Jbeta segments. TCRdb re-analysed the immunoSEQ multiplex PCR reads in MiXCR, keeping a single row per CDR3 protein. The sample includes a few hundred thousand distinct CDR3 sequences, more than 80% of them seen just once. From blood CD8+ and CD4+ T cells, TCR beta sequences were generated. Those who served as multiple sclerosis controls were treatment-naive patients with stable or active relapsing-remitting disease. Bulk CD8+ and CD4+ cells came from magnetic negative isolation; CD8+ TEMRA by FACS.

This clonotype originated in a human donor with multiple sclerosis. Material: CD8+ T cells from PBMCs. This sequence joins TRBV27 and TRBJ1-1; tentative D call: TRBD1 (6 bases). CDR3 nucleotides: TGTGCCAGCAGTTTCTCAGGGGAGATTGAAGCTTTCTTT. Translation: CASSFSGEIEAFF.